Following are 15 T cell receptor beta chains from one sample sequenced in a study of blood T cell repertoires in COVID-19. TCRdb's copy holds only in-frame clones and misses some; the assay was immunoSEQ multiplex PCR. The repertoire consists of about 160,000 clones, with around 80% occurring once and the leading ten covering under 9.5%. What was sequenced was PBMCs or T cells enriched from blood (not recorded which). Receptor source: a man between 45 and 60 years old who had recovered from COVID-19.

This chain connects TRBV7-8 to TRBJ1-1; D remains unclear. V was cut by 6 bases and J by 3 bases, with 14 bases left in between. The germline V gene has CDR1 SGHVS and CDR2 FQNEAQ. This CDR3 region has 14 residues. Here the CDR3 DNA reads TGTGCCAGCAGTGTCCGACTCGGGTACACTGAAGCTTTCTTT. Protein product: CASSVRLGYTEAFF.

The CDR3 DNA reads as TGTGCCAGCAGTCAAACAGGGGTTGGCAATCAGCCCCAGCATTTT. This encodes CASSQTGVGNQPQHF. The rearrangement joins TRBV25-1 to TRBJ1-5, with TRBD1 identical over 7 bases. The V gene's germline CDR1 is MGHDK and CDR2 SYGVNS. The CDR3 covers 15 residues. The trim removed 5 bases at V and 2 bases at J, leaving 6 bases unmatched.

Concerning this clone: The junction differs from germline at one of its ends, possibly a read error. CDR3 protein: CASRLLQGAEQFF. The CDR3 nucleotides read TGTGCCAGCCGCTTATTACAGGGGGCTGAGCAGTTCTTC. The chain employs TRBV7-9 and TRBJ2-1, with 9 positions matching TRBD1. There are 13 residues in the CDR3. Germline V gives CDR1 SEHNR, CDR2 FQNEAQ (reference sequence).

The rearrangement links TRBV29-1 to TRBJ2-3, with 11 nucleotides matching TRBD2. The CDR3 has 17 amino acids. The V gene end was trimmed by 1 base and the J gene end by 4 bases; junction bases not matched to a gene: 10. From germline, CDR1 is SQVTM and CDR2 ANQGSEA. CDR3: CSVEGRIAGGPPDTQYF. CDR3 in DNA: TGCAGCGTTGAAGGGAGAATAGCGGGGGGGCCACCAGATACGCAGTATTTT.

J is TRBJ2-1 and V is TRBV5-1, with TRBD1 as a possible D gene (6 bases). The V end lost 2 bases, the J end lost 2 bases, and 11 bases lay between the germline ends. The germline V gene has CDR1 SGHRS and CDR2 YFSETQ. The CDR3 has 15 amino acids. This chain's CDR3 is CASSLIGQPYNEQFF. The CDR3 coding sequence is TGCGCCAGCAGCTTAATAGGACAGCCCTACAATGAGCAGTTCTTC.

The gene calls are TRBV5-1 and TRBJ2-6, with D unclear. This CDR3 region has 14 residues. Germline V gives CDR1 SGHRS, CDR2 YFSETQ. Trimming stripped 3 bases from V and 0 bases from J, with 4 bases between. The CDR3 is CASSSGSGANVLTF. Here the CDR3 DNA reads TGCGCCAGCAGCTCCGGCTCTGGGGCCAACGTCCTGACTTTC.

The chain couples TRBV9 to TRBJ2-3, with 14 bases matching TRBD2. CDR1 SGDLS and CDR2 YYNGEE come from the germline V gene. V gave up 2 bases and J gave up 4 bases; unmatched junction bases: 3. This CDR3 is 16 amino acids long. The CDR3 here is CASSVATSGGADTQYF. CDR3 nucleotides: TGTGCCAGCAGCGTTGCGACTAGCGGGGGGGCAGATACGCAGTATTTT.

The genes are TRBV10-2 and TRBJ2-1; D may be TRBD1 (6 bases). The CDR3 loop spans 15 amino acids. From germline, CDR1 is WSHSY and CDR2 SAAADI. The ends were cut back, 6 bases at V and 6 bases at J, with 18 bases in the middle. The CDR3 loop is CASSNRDHGSNEQFF. The CDR3 DNA sequence: TGCGCCAGCAGCAACAGGGATCATGGTAGCAATGAGCAGTTCTTC.

The count of this clone is one. The chain has TRBV27 and TRBJ2-3, with 9 bases fitting TRBD2. Germline V gene data show CDR1 as MNHEY and CDR2 as SMNVEV (reference sequence). This CDR3 comprises 16 residues. The V and J ends lost 5 bases and 2 bases, in that order; junction bases with no gene match: 8. Written as DNA, the CDR3 is TGTGCCAGCAGTCTCGGGCTAGCGGGGACCACAGATACGCAGTATTTT. Its protein is CASSLGLAGTTDTQYF.

V usage is TRBV6-5 and J usage is TRBJ2-4; 9 bases map to TRBD2. CDR3 size: 13 residues. Germline V lookup: CDR1 MNHEY, CDR2 SVGAGI. The trim removed 6 bases at V and 6 bases at J, leaving 3 bases unmatched. CDR3 in amino acids: CASRARGGNIQYF. DNA for the CDR3: TGTGCCAGCAGGGCGCGGGGGGGAAACATTCAGTACTTC.

This rearrangement joins TRBV4-3 to TRBJ2-7, with D uncertain. Germline V CDR1 and CDR2: LGHNA, YSLEER. Trimming cost V 0 bases and J 0 bases, with 9 bases left between them. The CDR3 runs 15 residues. The CDR3 DNA sequence: TGCGCCAGCAGCCAAGATGCACAGAACTCCTACGAGCAGTACTTC. It yields the protein CASSQDAQNSYEQYF.

V usage is TRBV9 and J usage is TRBJ2-2; D ambiguous. Germline CDR1 and CDR2: SGDLS and YYNGEE. V was shortened by 0 bases and J by 3 bases, with 6 bases between the two germline ends. The CDR3 length is 14 residues. CDR3: CASSVAQYTGELFF. As DNA, the CDR3 is TGTGCCAGCAGCGTAGCACAGTACACCGGGGAGCTGTTTTTT.

The gene calls are TRBV11-2 and TRBJ2-5; 12 bases align to TRBD2. Trimming at V came to 4 bases and at J to 6 bases, leaving 15 bases not matched to a gene. CDR1 and CDR2 (germline): SGHAT, FQNNGV. The length of the CDR3 is 18 residues. The CDR3 is CASSSLGGRLAGVKTQYF. DNA of the CDR3: TGTGCCAGCAGCTCATTAGGGGGGCGACTAGCGGGGGTAAAGACCCAGTACTTC. The whole variable domain, remainder taken from reference TRBV11-2 and TRBJ2-5, is EAGVAQSPRYKIIEKRQSVAFWCNPISGHATLYWYQQILGQGPKLLIQFQNNGVVDDSQLPKDRFSAERLKGVDSTLKIQPAKLEDSAVYLCASSSLGGRLAGVKTQYFGPGTRLLVL.

This rearrangement joins TRBV9 to TRBJ1-2, with 7 bases fitting TRBD1. V was clipped by 0 bases and J by 6 bases; unmatched bases: 14. In germline, CDR1 is SGDLS, CDR2 YYNGEE. The length of the CDR3 is 17 residues. In nucleotides, the CDR3 is TGTGCCAGCAGCGTAGGGGCGACAGGGAACCTCTTCCATGGCTACACCTTC. Its translation: CASSVGATGNLFHGYTF.

The genes are TRBV7-9 and TRBJ1-2; the match to TRBD1 covers 7 bases. With V trimmed by 1 base and J by 4 bases, 6 bases remained unmatched. The CDR3 is 15 residues long. Germline loops: CDR1 SEHNR, CDR2 FQNEAQ (reference sequence). The CDR3 spells CASSLVGQDAYGYTF. The CDR3 DNA reads TGTGCCAGCAGCTTAGTAGGACAGGATGCCTATGGCTACACCTTC.